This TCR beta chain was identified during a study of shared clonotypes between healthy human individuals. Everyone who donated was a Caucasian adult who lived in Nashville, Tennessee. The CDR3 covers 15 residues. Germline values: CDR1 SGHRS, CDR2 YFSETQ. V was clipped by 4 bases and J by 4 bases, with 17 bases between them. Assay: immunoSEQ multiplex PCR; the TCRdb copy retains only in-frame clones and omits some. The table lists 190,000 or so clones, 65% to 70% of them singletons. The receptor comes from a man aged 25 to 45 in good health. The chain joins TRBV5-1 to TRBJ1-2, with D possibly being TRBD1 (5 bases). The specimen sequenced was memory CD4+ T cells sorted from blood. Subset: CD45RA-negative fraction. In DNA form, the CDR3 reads TGCGCCAGCAGCCCCTATGGGGCATCACGCTATGGCTACACCTTC. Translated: CASSPYGASRYGYTF.